This TCR beta chain was documented in a study of T cells in Graves' hyperthyroidism and ophthalmopathy. This clonotype appeared many times. There are 14 residues in the CDR3. The V end was cut by 5 bases, the J end by 3 bases, with 11 bases between. Germline CDR1 SGHTA, CDR2 FQGNSA. Researchers amplified the TCR beta CDR3 regions from RNA transcripts. The primer set for the first-round RT-PCR of the TCR CDR3 was HTBI. TCRdb reanalysed the multiplex PCR reads using MiXCR and keeps one entry per CDR3 protein. The sample lists roughly 510,000 distinct CDR3 sequences; 40% to 55% were seen once. V gene TRBV7-2 combines with J gene TRBJ1-5, with a weak D call TRBD1 (5 bases). The source of this sequence is an adult woman with Graves' disease, either hyperthyroidism or ophthalmopathy (not recorded which). Sequenced input: peripheral blood or thyroid tissue (not recorded which). The CDR3 loop reads CASSPGRNNQPQHF. The CDR3 DNA reads TGTGCCAGCAGCCCAGGGCGAAACAATCAGCCCCAGCATTTT.